These 3 T cell receptor beta chains were sequenced from one sample in a study of T-cell memory formation after mild COVID-19. TCRdb reanalysed the 5' RACE reads using MiXCR and keeps one entry per CDR3 protein. This table has around 200,000 distinct CDR3 sequences, less than 20% appearing once. Sequenced material: PBMCs or a T cell subset sorted from them (not recorded which). Every receptor here comes from a man younger than 35 who had mild COVID-19 (a few samples of this study predate the infection). Cell type and time point are not known.

This chain connects TRBV12-3 or TRBV12-4 to TRBJ1-5; TRBD1 matches at 9 bases. V lost 5 bases to trimming and J lost 0 bases; unmatched junction nucleotides: 5. The CDR3 sequence is 16 residues long. CDR3 bases: TGTGCCAGCAGTAATACAGGGGGCTATAGCAATCAGCCCCAGCATTTT. This gives the protein CASSNTGGYSNQPQHF.

The rearrangement links TRBV19 to TRBJ1-2; 9 bases are a match to TRBD1. This CDR3 contains 14 residues. V gave up 5 bases and J gave up 4 bases; unmatched junction bases: 5. The germline gives CDR1 LNHDA, CDR2 SQIVND (reference sequence). The CDR3 loop is CASSGTGTGYGYTF. The CDR3 bases are TGTGCCAGTAGTGGGACAGGGACGGGCTATGGCTACACCTTC.

The table lists this clonotype with a few counts. The chain couples TRBV10-3 to TRBJ2-7, with TRBD1 matching 10 bases. Germline V gives CDR1 ENHRY, CDR2 SYGVKD. The CDR3 runs 14 residues. The junction had 3 bases not matched to a gene; V was cut back by 5 bases and J by 2 bases. CDR3 DNA sequence: TGTGCCATCAGTAGGGGGACAGGGGCCTACGAGCAGTACGTC. The encoded protein is CAISRGTGAYEQYV.